A selection of T cell receptor beta chains follows, all from one sample in a study of OX40 agonist ivuxolimab in advanced cancers. Profiled with immunoSEQ multiplex PCR; TCRdb holds only in-frame clones, not every one. The table shows fewer than 50,000 clones, with 70% to 90% occurring only once. The sequencing here drew on CD4+ or CD8+ T cells sorted from blood, taken in a trial of the OX40 agonist ivuxolimab. The receptors shown here come from an adult with an advanced solid tumor such as melanoma, head and neck, liver or kidney cancer. The CDR3 runs from the conserved cysteine through the conserved F or W. A D gene is named only where the DNA matches it firmly. Part of the rows lack a size; the others show once, few, many or a class for expanded clones.

J gene: TRBJ1-2; V gene: TRBV9; D gene: NA; clone size: NA; CDR3 DNA: TGTGCCAGCAGCGGACTACATCTTAGCTACACCTTC; CDR3 protein: CASSGLHLSYTF
J gene: TRBJ2-7; V gene: TRBV27; D gene: NA; clone size: NA; CDR3 DNA: TGTGCCAGCCGCCGTCCGCTGGGGGCAGACTCCTACGAGCAGTACTTC; CDR3 protein: CASRRPLGADSYEQYF
J gene: TRBJ1-1; V gene: TRBV11-2; D gene: NA; clone size: few; CDR3 DNA: TGTGCCAGCAGCTACGGGGGCACTGAAGCTTTCTTT; CDR3 protein: CASSYGGTEAFF
J gene: TRBJ2-1; V gene: TRBV27; D gene: NA; clone size: NA; CDR3 DNA: TGTGCCAGCGGGGACTTCGGGACCCCATACATGAAGCAGTTCTTC; CDR3 protein: CASGDFGTPYMKQFF
J gene: TRBJ2-1; V gene: TRBV7-9; D gene: NA; clone size: NA; CDR3 DNA: TGTGCCAGCAGCTTGACGGCATCAGGGCAGTTCTTC; CDR3 protein: CASSLTASGQFF
J gene: TRBJ1-4; V gene: TRBV5-1; D gene: NA; clone size: NA; CDR3 DNA: TGCGCCAGCAGCTTGGGGGGGCCTGCAACTAATGAAAAACTGTTTTTT; CDR3 protein: CASSLGGPATNEKLFF
J gene: TRBJ2-1; V gene: TRBV30; D gene: TRBD2; clone size: NA; CDR3 DNA: TGTGCCTGGAGTGTATTCCTAGCGGGGTTCTACAATGAGCAGTTCTTC; CDR3 protein: CAWSVFLAGFYNEQFF
J gene: TRBJ2-3; V gene: TRBV18; D gene: NA; clone size: once; CDR3 DNA: TGTGCCAGCTCCCGAACTAGCTCCACAGATACGCAGTATTTT; CDR3 protein: CASSRTSSTDTQYF
J gene: TRBJ2-2; V gene: TRBV29-1; D gene: NA; clone size: NA; CDR3 DNA: TGCAGCGTTCAGAGTGGTACGAACACCGGGGAGCTGTTTTTT; CDR3 protein: CSVQSGTNTGELFF
J gene: TRBJ1-5; V gene: TRBV27; D gene: NA; clone size: NA; CDR3 DNA: TGTGCCAGCAGTCCCCGACGAACGAATCAGCCCCAGCATTTT; CDR3 protein: CASSPRRTNQPQHF
J gene: TRBJ2-5; V gene: TRBV4-1; D gene: NA; clone size: NA; CDR3 DNA: TGCGCCAGCAGCCAAGCCGCCGGTGGTACGGACCCGAGGGAGACCCAGTACTTC; CDR3 protein: CASSQAAGGTDPRETQYF
J gene: TRBJ2-3; V gene: TRBV9; D gene: NA; clone size: NA; CDR3 DNA: TGTGCCAGCAGCGTAGGTACAGATACGCAGTATTTT; CDR3 protein: CASSVGTDTQYF
J gene: TRBJ2-1; V gene: TRBV15; D gene: NA; clone size: NA; CDR3 DNA: TGTGCCACCGGTCGGGACACGGAGTTCTACAATGAGCAGTTCTTC; CDR3 protein: CATGRDTEFYNEQFF
J gene: TRBJ1-2; V gene: TRBV7-2; D gene: NA; clone size: NA; CDR3 DNA: TGTGCCAGCAGCCCTACAGATTCCCTTGGCTACACCTTC; CDR3 protein: CASSPTDSLGYTF
J gene: TRBJ2-5; V gene: TRBV7-2; D gene: NA; clone size: NA; CDR3 DNA: TGTGCCAGCAGCTTAGACCCCTCGGGCCAAGAGACCCAGTACTTC; CDR3 protein: CASSLDPSGQETQYF
J gene: TRBJ1-5; V gene: TRBV7-9; D gene: TRBD1; clone size: NA; CDR3 DNA: TGTGCCAGCAGCTTTATATCAGGGGGAAATCAGCCCCAGCATTTT; CDR3 protein: CASSFISGGNQPQHF
J gene: TRBJ2-7; V gene: TRBV5-1; D gene: NA; clone size: NA; CDR3 DNA: TGCGCCAGCAGCTCGAGCGGCGGGACCTACGAGCAGTACTTC; CDR3 protein: CASSSSGGTYEQYF
J gene: TRBJ2-1; V gene: TRBV5-6; D gene: NA; clone size: NA; CDR3 DNA: TGTGCCAGCATCGGACCCGTGGCGGGTGAGCAGTTCTTC; CDR3 protein: CASIGPVAGEQFF
J gene: TRBJ1-5; V gene: TRBV28; D gene: NA; clone size: NA; CDR3 DNA: TGTGCCAGCAGCCATGGGGGTGGTAGCAATCAGCCCCAGCATTTT; CDR3 protein: CASSHGGGSNQPQHF
J gene: TRBJ1-1; V gene: TRBV19; D gene: NA; clone size: few; CDR3 DNA: TGTGCCAGTAGTATAGGGGGCACGAACACTGAAGCTTTCTTT; CDR3 protein: CASSIGGTNTEAFF
J gene: TRBJ2-5; V gene: TRBV9; D gene: NA; clone size: NA; CDR3 DNA: TGTGCCAGCAGCGTAGGCTGGGCCGGGGAAGAGGCCCAGTACTTC; CDR3 protein: CASSVGWAGEEAQYF
J gene: TRBJ1-2; V gene: TRBV6-4; D gene: NA; clone size: NA; CDR3 DNA: TGTGCCAGCGCGGGAGGGGGTATGGACAGCAGCTATGGCTACACCTTC; CDR3 protein: CASAGGGMDSSYGYTF
J gene: TRBJ2-5; V gene: TRBV5-6; D gene: TRBD2; clone size: NA; CDR3 DNA: TGTGCCAGCAGCTTGGGGGGACTAGCGGGAGTAGGAGAGACCCAGTACTTC; CDR3 protein: CASSLGGLAGVGETQYF
J gene: TRBJ2-7; V gene: TRBV10-3; D gene: NA; clone size: NA; CDR3 DNA: TGTGCCATCAGTGGGGGCAGGGGGGTGGACGAGCAGTACTTC; CDR3 protein: CAISGGRGVDEQYF
J gene: TRBJ2-1; V gene: TRBV19; D gene: TRBD1; clone size: NA; CDR3 DNA: TGTGCCAGTAGTCCTGGGACAGGGTCCTACAATGAGCAGTTCTTC; CDR3 protein: CASSPGTGSYNEQFF
J gene: TRBJ1-4; V gene: TRBV29-1; D gene: TRBD1; clone size: NA; CDR3 DNA: TGCAGCGTTGAAGAGGGGACAGGGGGCAGAGAAAAACTGTTTTTT; CDR3 protein: CSVEEGTGGREKLFF
J gene: TRBJ1-2; V gene: TRBV5-5; D gene: TRBD1; clone size: NA; CDR3 DNA: TGTGCCAGCAGCCAGGGACAGGCGTATGGCTACACCTTC; CDR3 protein: CASSQGQAYGYTF
J gene: TRBJ1-2; V gene: TRBV20-1; D gene: NA; clone size: few; CDR3 DNA: TGCAGTGCTAGGAGGGACGGCTACACCTTC; CDR3 protein: CSARRDGYTF
J gene: TRBJ2-7; V gene: TRBV7-6; D gene: NA; clone size: NA; CDR3 DNA: TGTGCCAGCAGCCAAGGGCCCGCCCCCTACGAGCAGTACTTC; CDR3 protein: CASSQGPAPYEQYF
J gene: TRBJ2-7; V gene: TRBV27; D gene: TRBD1; clone size: few; CDR3 DNA: TGTGCCAGCAGTTTGGGGACAGGGGGCAACGAGCAGTACTTC; CDR3 protein: CASSLGTGGNEQYF
J gene: TRBJ1-2; V gene: TRBV28; D gene: NA; clone size: once; CDR3 DNA: TGTGCCAGCAGTTTCCCAGGGTACGCTAACTATGGCTACACCTTC; CDR3 protein: CASSFPGYANYGYTF
J gene: TRBJ1-1; V gene: TRBV5-1; D gene: NA; clone size: NA; CDR3 DNA: TGCGCCAGCAGCTTAGGGTACCTACCTATCAGGGGAGAGAGCACTGAAGCTTTCTTT; CDR3 protein: CASSLGYLPIRGESTEAFF
J gene: TRBJ2-3; V gene: TRBV19; D gene: TRBD2; clone size: NA; CDR3 DNA: TGTGCCAGTAGTAGGCGGGGGTTCACAGATACGCAGTATTTT; CDR3 protein: CASSRRGFTDTQYF
J gene: TRBJ2-7; V gene: TRBV13; D gene: NA; clone size: NA; CDR3 DNA: TGTGCCAGCAGCTTAGGGTATTATACCTCCTACGAGCAGTACTTC; CDR3 protein: CASSLGYYTSYEQYF
J gene: TRBJ2-7; V gene: TRBV4-1; D gene: TRBD2; clone size: NA; CDR3 DNA: TGCGCCAGCAGCCTTACTAGCGTCTACGAGCAGTACTTC; CDR3 protein: CASSLTSVYEQYF
J gene: TRBJ1-5; V gene: TRBV4-2; D gene: NA; clone size: NA; CDR3 DNA: TGTGCCAGCAGCCAAGATTCTAGCAATCAGCCCCAGCATTTT; CDR3 protein: CASSQDSSNQPQHF
J gene: TRBJ2-1; V gene: TRBV7-3; D gene: TRBD2; clone size: NA; CDR3 DNA: TGTGCCAGCAGCTTTGGGACTAGCGGTTACAATGAGCAGTTCTTC; CDR3 protein: CASSFGTSGYNEQFF
J gene: TRBJ1-1; V gene: TRBV5-6; D gene: NA; clone size: NA; CDR3 DNA: TGTGCCAGCAGCTTGTTAGGGGTGACTATAAACACTGAAGCTTTCTTT; CDR3 protein: CASSLLGVTINTEAFF
J gene: TRBJ1-3; V gene: TRBV11-3; D gene: NA; clone size: NA; CDR3 DNA: TGTGCCAGCAGCTTAGGAAACACCATATATTTT; CDR3 protein: CASSLGNTIYF
J gene: TRBJ1-2; V gene: TRBV19; D gene: TRBD1; clone size: NA; CDR3 DNA: TGTGCCAGTAGGCCCAGGGACAGGGACCGTGGCTACACCTTC; CDR3 protein: CASRPRDRDRGYTF
J gene: TRBJ1-5; V gene: TRBV19; D gene: NA; clone size: NA; CDR3 DNA: TGTGCCAGTAGTATATCGGACACCCCGACCCAGCATTTT; CDR3 protein: CASSISDTPTQHF
J gene: TRBJ2-7; V gene: TRBV19; D gene: TRBD1; clone size: NA; CDR3 DNA: TGTGCCAGTAGTATAGGGACAGGATCCTACGAGCAGTACTTC; CDR3 protein: CASSIGTGSYEQYF
J gene: TRBJ2-2; V gene: TRBV5-4; D gene: TRBD1; clone size: NA; CDR3 DNA: TGTGCCAGCAGCCCGACAGGGGGCGCTGGTATCGGGGAGCTGTTTTTT; CDR3 protein: CASSPTGGAGIGELFF
J gene: TRBJ2-7; V gene: TRBV5-4; D gene: TRBD1; clone size: NA; CDR3 DNA: TGTGCCAGCAGCTTTGCAGGGGGCAGCGAGCAGTACTTC; CDR3 protein: CASSFAGGSEQYF
J gene: TRBJ2-3; V gene: TRBV6-1; D gene: NA; clone size: NA; CDR3 DNA: TGTGCCAGCAGTGAGGGTTTTAGCGAATTCACAGATACGCAGTATTTT; CDR3 protein: CASSEGFSEFTDTQYF
J gene: TRBJ1-2; V gene: TRBV18; D gene: NA; clone size: NA; CDR3 DNA: TGTGCCTCCCAGGTCCCCTCGACGGGGATTTCCGACTATGGCTACACCTTC; CDR3 protein: CASQVPSTGISDYGYTF
J gene: TRBJ2-1; V gene: TRBV5-5; D gene: NA; clone size: NA; CDR3 DNA: TGTGCCAGCAGGGCCCCCGGGACTTCGTACAATGAGCAGTTCTTC; CDR3 protein: CASRAPGTSYNEQFF
J gene: TRBJ2-3; V gene: TRBV19; D gene: NA; clone size: NA; CDR3 DNA: TGTGCCAGTAGTATAAGGGGGGGGACCACAGATACGCAGTATTTT; CDR3 protein: CASSIRGGTTDTQYF
J gene: TRBJ2-2; V gene: TRBV10-3; D gene: NA; clone size: NA; CDR3 DNA: TGTGCCATCAGTGAGCCACCACAACAGACCTACACCGGGGAGCTGTTTTTT; CDR3 protein: CAISEPPQQTYTGELFF
J gene: TRBJ1-2; V gene: TRBV5-1; D gene: TRBD1; clone size: NA; CDR3 DNA: TGCGCCAGCAGCCCGGACGACAGGGGGCTTAGCTATGGCTACACCTTC; CDR3 protein: CASSPDDRGLSYGYTF
J gene: TRBJ2-7; V gene: TRBV2; D gene: TRBD2; clone size: NA; CDR3 DNA: TGTGCCAGCAGCGGGACTAGCGGGACCCTTATCTACGAGCAGTACTTC; CDR3 protein: CASSGTSGTLIYEQYF
J gene: TRBJ2-2; V gene: TRBV19; D gene: TRBD1; clone size: NA; CDR3 DNA: TGTGCCAGTAGTTCCGGGACAGTGACCGGGGAGCTGTTTTTT; CDR3 protein: CASSSGTVTGELFF
J gene: TRBJ1-6; V gene: TRBV4-2; D gene: NA; clone size: NA; CDR3 DNA: TGTGCCAGCAGCCAAGATATCCCCCGGAACCAGTTCATTTCCTATAATTCACCCCTCCACTTT; CDR3 protein: CASSQDIPRNQFISYNSPLHF
J gene: TRBJ2-1; V gene: TRBV7-6; D gene: NA; clone size: NA; CDR3 DNA: TGTGCCAGCAGCCCTGGGACCTCGGGGAGTCTAAGGGATAATGAGCAGTTCTTC; CDR3 protein: CASSPGTSGSLRDNEQFF
J gene: TRBJ2-1; V gene: TRBV7-8; D gene: TRBD2; clone size: few; CDR3 DNA: TGTGCCAGCAGCTTAGCGATGATAGCGGCTAGCGGTATATCTGAGCAGTTCTTC; CDR3 protein: CASSLAMIAASGISEQFF